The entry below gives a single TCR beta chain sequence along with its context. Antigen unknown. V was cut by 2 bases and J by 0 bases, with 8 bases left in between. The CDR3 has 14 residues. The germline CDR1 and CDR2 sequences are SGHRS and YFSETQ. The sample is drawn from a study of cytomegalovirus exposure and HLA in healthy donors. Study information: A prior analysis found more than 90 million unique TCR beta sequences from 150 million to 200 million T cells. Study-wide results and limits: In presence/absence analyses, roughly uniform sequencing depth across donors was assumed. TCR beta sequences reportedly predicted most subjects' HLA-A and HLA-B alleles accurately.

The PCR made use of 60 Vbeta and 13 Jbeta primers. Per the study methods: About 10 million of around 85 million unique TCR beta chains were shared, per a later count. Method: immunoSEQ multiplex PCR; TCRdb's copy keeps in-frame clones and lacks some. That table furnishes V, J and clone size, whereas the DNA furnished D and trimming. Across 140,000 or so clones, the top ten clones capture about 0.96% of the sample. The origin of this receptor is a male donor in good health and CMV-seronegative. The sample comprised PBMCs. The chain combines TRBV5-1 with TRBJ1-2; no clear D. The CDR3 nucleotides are TGCGCCAGCAGCTTCGGGAGTTCTAACTATGGCTACACCTTC. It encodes CASSFGSSNYGYTF.